The source of this TCR beta chain is a study of chronic HIV infection and antiretroviral therapy. TCRdb redid the calling of the 5' RACE reads with MiXCR, one entry per CDR3 protein. The table lists around 30,000 distinct CDR3 sequences, around 8.6% of them singletons. This clonotype was counted at least ten times. Sequencing used peripheral blood. This receptor was identified in an adult who had HIV and had not received antiretroviral therapy, or was an uninfected healthy control (not recorded which).

The CDR3 DNA follows: TGCAGCGTCGGACTAGCGGGAGAGTTTACAGATACGCAGTATTTT. Protein product: CSVGLAGEFTDTQYF. This chain uses TRBV29-1 with TRBJ2-3; TRBD2 agrees at 13 bases. The CDR3 runs 15 residues. Per germline, CDR1 SQVTM and CDR2 ANQGSEA. With 6 bases clipped from V and 3 bases from J, the junction kept 6 bases outside the gene matches.